A selection of T cell receptor beta chains follows, all from one sample in a study of Ad26.COV2.S vaccination and SARS-CoV-2 variants. Assay used: immunoSEQ multiplex PCR; TCRdb lists only in-frame clones, some missing. Of 440,000 or so clones listed, roughly nine tenths are singletons. The material sequenced was peripheral blood, taken in a trial of Ad26.COV2.S vaccine versus placebo. These receptors were obtained from a person between 18 and 65 years old who received the Ad26.COV2.S COVID-19 vaccine or a placebo. The CDR3 runs from the conserved cysteine through the conserved F or W.

cdr3_length v_call cdr3_aa
14 TRBV5-1 CASSLHSDLSTQYF
13 TRBV28 CASRGGTKNIQYF
13 TRBV5-1 CASSLEWDSPLHF
13 TRBV29-1 CSVLIYSYNEQFF
15 TRBV6-5 CASKTAYKKGETQYF
13 TRBV5-1 CATRDSLNTEAFF
15 TRBV6-5 CASSLDRGVSYEQYF
14 TRBV18 CASSPVGPPEKLFF
15 TRBV6-5 CASRTTSGTTYEQYF
15 TRBV5-8 CASSLGLASTDTQYF
13 TRBV10-3 CAIRSYLNTEAFF
15 TRBV4-2 CASSQDVAGEGEAFF
15 TRBV5-8 CASSPRGGSYNEQFF
14 TRBV10-3 CAISESYQGPSAFF
15 TRBV14 CASSDGQRINYGYTF
16 TRBV25-1 CASSEGRTSGRDEQFF
14 TRBV24-1 CATSDPVGGETQYF
15 TRBV7-9 CASSQGQGRAYGYTF
13 TRBV14 CASSQDQNYGYTF
15 TRBV6-5 CASRSEGGRGDEQFF
14 TRBV6-2/TRBV6-3 CASSSGSGNNEQFF
15 TRBV6-6 CASSYLSGPGQPQHF
16 TRBV4-1 CASSQVRSRLNTEAFF
14 TRBV15 CATSSNRDYSPLHF
16 TRBV15 CATSRDIGGSNSPLHF
13 TRBV28 CASRAGGTDTQYF
14 TRBV2 CASSAGAGAYEQYF
14 TRBV5-1 CASSLGPMNTEAFF
13 TRBV19 CASIKGPGNTIYF
13 TRBV6-2/TRBV6-3 CASSYKGYYEQYF
15 TRBV9 CASSVEGQGTDEQYF
11 TRBV4-1 CASSQGLEAFF
15 TRBV27 CASSHLKGEFSPLHF
15 TRBV9 CAGSVDILLGNEQFF
16 TRBV29-1 CSVDGGRLAGGDTQYF
17 TRBV7-6 CASSFGVLSSGANVLTF
16 TRBV9 CASSASTGQGGTEAFF
13 TRBV2 CASSRDKDYGYTF
15 TRBV5-4 CASSDGTSGDTEQFF
17 TRBV6-6 CASSPITVDRGGYGYTF
15 TRBV9 CASSAGSGGSYEQYF
16 TRBV11-1 CASSFPSGGNTGELFF
16 TRBV7-9 CASSLDRGFSYNEQFF
16 TRBV24-1 CATSGTQGRRTDTQYF
14 TRBV3-1/TRBV3-2 CASSQSWGGQPQHF
17 TRBV19 CAAPPTGQGGMNTEAFF
13 TRBV28 CASSQEPNQPQHF
14 TRBV30 CAWSVRVLRHEQYF
13 TRBV6-6 CASSTGTGSFAFF
12 TRBV2 CARALDGQVLTF